This section outlines one TCR beta chain sequence together with its context. Which antigen it targets is not known. There are no base qualities to consult, and no much larger clone falls within one base. Receptor libraries were prepared by 5' RACE. For sequencing, an Illumina HiSeq 2500 was employed. A second about 7 to 12 cycle PCR used a sample-barcoded 5' primer and a J-beta primer mix. Each TCR beta cDNA molecule received a unique molecular identifier from a template-switch 5' adaptor carrying 12 random nucleotides. At least 2.5 million CDR3-containing paired-end reads were obtained from each sample. All of the RNA was converted into first-strand cDNA using the Mint cDNA synthesis kit, with a TRBC-specific oligonucleotide serving as the primer. Following uracil-DNA glycosylase treatment, all cDNA underwent a first 18-cycle PCR with the universal primers M1SS and BC2_uni_R. Turning to the authors' computational methods: For normalization, 1 million high-quality reads, each with a distinct molecular identifier, were randomly selected from each sample. Instead of being binned into consensus sequences, reads that shared molecular identifiers were thrown out. MiTCR, run with a Q25 quality threshold and the strictest error-elimination algorithm, handled CDR3 identification, clonotype clustering and error correction. A nonparametric unseen species model with Euler transformation was used to estimate a lower bound on total TCR beta diversity. TCRdb reprocessed the public reads (quality trimming at Q25 with fastp, clone calling with MiXCR) and kept in-frame beta chains. Entries are consolidated by CDR3 protein sequence, retaining the most common genes and DNA. TCRdb, not the original authors, processed these V and J calls. The sample data list roughly 800,000 distinct CDR3 sequences, and more than 45% of these were observed just once. Roughly 22% of the sample belongs to the ten largest clones.

The data belong to a study of blood T cells in healthy people across ages (dated by TCRdb to the mid-2010s). At the level of the whole study: In model experiments, template switching captured roughly one uniquely barcoded TCR beta cDNA molecule for every two T cells. To track age-related changes in TCR beta repertoire diversity, the study relied on deep sequencing normalized with unique cDNA molecular identifiers. The donors were divided into four age groups: young (average around 15 years), middle-aged (over 35), aged (around 67) and long-lived (roughly 86). To avoid experimental bias, donors of different ages were randomly spread across the sequencing lanes. The study analyzed two additional independent replicas of 1 million unique cDNA reads from the same blood draw for two donors, one aged 18 to 30 and one aged 80 or older.

Broader findings and caveats from the paper: Total diversity estimates from one million sequenced T cells were considered lower bounds and underestimates. Compared with the aged group, the long-lived group had more naive CD4+ T cells, fewer expanded clones and increased TCR diversity, suggesting age selection. A strong correlation was found between observed TCR beta diversity and the percentage of naive T cells measured by flow cytometry. Donor CMV infection status was unknown, potentially confounding age-related changes in expanded clonotypes. Conclusive comparison of naive and antigen-experienced compartments was prevented by the profiling of bulk unsorted PBMCs. Observed TCR beta diversity per million T cells fell roughly linearly with age, and a significant reduction was already apparent by age around 40.

Donors were 39 systemically healthy Caucasian individuals from Russia aged roughly 6 to 95 years. Approximately 10 milliliters of peripheral blood were collected from each donor into EDTA-treated Vacutainer tubes. Ficoll-Paque density-gradient centrifugation was used to isolate PBMCs, with at least 7 million per sample. Trizol reagent was used to extract total RNA from PBMCs, with at least 5.5 micrograms per sample. Naive CD45RAhigh/CD27high T cell percentages were measured by flow cytometry on a PBMC aliquot from every donor. CDR1 and CDR2 (SGHRS, YFSETQ) derive from the germline V gene. V sheds 7 bases and J sheds 1 base, leaving 15 bases between their ends. The CDR3 sequence holds 14 residues, the cysteine and phenylalanine included. Only the CDR3 DNA is retained, 42 bases long and in frame from the first base.

The TCR was taken from a young man in good health. The chain employs TRBV5-1 and TRBJ2-7; the D assignment is uncertain and may be TRBD1 or TRBD2, with 5 bases supporting each. Material: blood. The CDR3: CASHSGADSYEQYF. In nucleotides, the sequence is TGCGCCAGCCACTCCGGGGCCGATTCCTACGAGCAGTACTTC.